This is a list of T cell receptor beta chains from one sample in a study of T cell responses to AZD1222 COVID-19 vaccine. The protocol was immunoSEQ multiplex PCR, while the TCRdb copy is restricted to in-frame clones and leaves out a portion. The data contain roughly 66,000 clones, more than 75% of them singletons. The sequences come from peripheral blood, collected 28 days after the second dose of the MenACWY control vaccine. The source is an adult who received the MenACWY meningococcal vaccine as a control. Each CDR3 is given with its conserved first and last residue. A D gene is named only where the DNA matches it firmly. A clone size is listed for some rows: how often the clone was seen (once, few, many), or a class if it is expanded.

d_gene	v_gene	abundance	j_gene	CDR3aa	CDR3nt
NA	TRBV6-2/TRBV6-3	once	TRBJ1-1	CASSYTGMNTEAFF	TGTGCCAGCAGTTATACAGGGATGAACACTGAAGCTTTCTTT
TRBD1	TRBV24-1	NA	TRBJ2-7	CATSEGGQGVYEQYF	TGTGCCACCAGTGAAGGGGGACAGGGTGTCTACGAGCAGTACTTC
TRBD1	TRBV6-5	NA	TRBJ1-3	CASKRDRDNGNTIYF	TGTGCCAGCAAAAGGGACAGGGATAATGGAAACACCATATATTTT
TRBD1	TRBV5-1	NA	TRBJ1-2	CASSFGTGVTNYGYTF	TGCGCCAGCAGCTTTGGGACAGGGGTCACTAACTATGGCTACACCTTC
TRBD1	TRBV9	once	TRBJ1-1	CASSPPRQGAVTEAFF	TGTGCCAGCAGCCCACCGAGACAGGGGGCCGTCACTGAAGCTTTCTTT
TRBD1	TRBV27	NA	TRBJ2-3	CASAGTGSTDTQYF	TGTGCCAGCGCCGGGACAGGGAGCACAGATACGCAGTATTTT
NA	TRBV18	NA	TRBJ1-2	CASSPGESGYTF	TGTGCCAGCTCACCGGGGGAGAGTGGCTACACCTTC
TRBD1	TRBV5-1	NA	TRBJ1-2	CASSHYSETGNYGYTF	TGCGCCAGCAGCCACTACTCCGAGACAGGGAATTATGGCTACACCTTC
NA	TRBV5-4	NA	TRBJ1-1	CASSLIMNTEAFF	TGTGCCAGCAGCCTCATCATGAACACTGAAGCTTTCTTT
NA	TRBV9	NA	TRBJ2-3	CASSEVLDTQYF	TGTGCCAGCAGCGAGGTGCTGGATACGCAGTATTTT
NA	TRBV27	NA	TRBJ2-7	CASLSGSYEQYF	TGTGCCAGCCTATCCGGATCCTACGAGCAGTACTTC
NA	TRBV5-4	NA	TRBJ2-1	CASSQHNEQFF	TGTGCCAGCAGCCAGCACAATGAGCAGTTCTTC
NA	TRBV6-2/TRBV6-3	NA	TRBJ1-5	CASSYSGRGNQPQHF	TGTGCCAGCAGTTACTCGGGACGGGGCAATCAGCCCCAGCATTTT
NA	TRBV18	NA	TRBJ1-5	CASSPQRGPQHF	TGTGCCAGCTCACCACAAAGGGGGCCCCAGCATTTT
TRBD1	TRBV5-4	NA	TRBJ1-2	CASSLGQGGDWGGYTF	TGTGCCAGCAGCCTCGGACAGGGTGGGGATTGGGGTGGCTACACCTTC
NA	TRBV7-3	NA	TRBJ2-2	CASSSGQNTGELFF	TGTGCCAGCAGCTCCGGTCAGAACACCGGGGAGCTGTTTTTT
NA	TRBV10-3	NA	TRBJ2-7	CAISESGNSYEQYF	TGTGCCATCAGTGAGTCCGGGAACTCCTACGAGCAGTACTTC
TRBD1	TRBV6-5	NA	TRBJ2-7	CASRSFPGQTYEQYF	TGTGCCAGCAGGTCCTTCCCGGGACAGACATACGAGCAGTACTTC
NA	TRBV9	NA	TRBJ2-7	CASSVSVGLGYEQYF	TGTGCCAGCAGCGTCTCCGTGGGGCTTGGTTACGAGCAGTACTTC
TRBD1	TRBV18	NA	TRBJ1-6	CASSPFFPGQGALLTLHF	TGTGCCAGCTCACCATTCTTTCCGGGACAGGGGGCCCTATTGACCCTCCACTTT
NA	TRBV6-6	NA	TRBJ2-5	CASSQQETQYF	TGTGCCAGCAGCCAGCAAGAGACCCAGTACTTC
NA	TRBV7-2	NA	TRBJ2-5	CASSFLGGLQETQYF	TGTGCCAGCAGCTTCTTGGGGGGCCTGCAAGAGACCCAGTACTTC
NA	TRBV7-2	NA	TRBJ2-5	CASSLATGIETQYF	TGTGCCAGCAGCTTAGCCACAGGGATCGAGACCCAGTACTTC
NA	TRBV24-1	once	TRBJ2-5	CATSDRGGQETQYF	TGTGCCACCAGTGACAGGGGCGGACAGGAGACCCAGTACTTC
NA	TRBV7-3	NA	TRBJ2-5	CASSLNGETQYF	TGTGCCAGCAGCTTAAATGGGGAGACCCAGTACTTC
NA	TRBV7-6	NA	TRBJ2-7	CASSFQTGFSYEQYF	TGTGCCAGCAGCTTCCAGACAGGCTTCTCCTACGAGCAGTACTTC
NA	TRBV5-1	NA	TRBJ2-5	CASSFSRDQETQYF	TGCGCCAGCAGCTTTTCCAGGGATCAAGAGACCCAGTACTTC
NA	TRBV7-9	NA	TRBJ1-2	CASSSGQWNYGYTF	TGTGCCAGCAGCTCCGGACAGTGGAACTATGGCTACACCTTC
TRBD1	TRBV10-3	few	TRBJ1-2	CAISGQGPSLGGYTF	TGTGCCATCAGCGGACAGGGGCCATCCTTAGGTGGCTACACCTTC
TRBD2	TRBV5-1	NA	TRBJ2-3	CASSSRLAGGTDTQYF	TGCGCCAGCAGCTCTAGACTAGCGGGGGGCACAGATACGCAGTATTTT
NA	TRBV28	NA	TRBJ1-1	CASSLHWGEGTEAFF	TGTGCCAGCAGTTTGCATTGGGGGGAAGGCACTGAAGCTTTCTTT
NA	TRBV5-1	NA	TRBJ2-5	CASSLWGEETQYF	TGCGCCAGCAGCTTGTGGGGGGAAGAGACCCAGTACTTC
NA	TRBV7-9	NA	TRBJ1-1	CASSPKDRLNTEAFF	TGTGCCAGCAGCCCAAAAGACAGGTTGAACACTGAAGCTTTCTTT
NA	TRBV19	NA	TRBJ1-1	CASRERMNTEAFF	TGTGCCAGTAGAGAACGGATGAACACTGAAGCTTTCTTT
NA	TRBV6-5	NA	TRBJ1-4	CASSYSKGPGSEKLFF	TGTGCCAGCAGTTACTCGAAGGGACCAGGGAGTGAAAAACTGTTTTTT
NA	TRBV19	NA	TRBJ1-5	CASTDSLNQPQHF	TGTGCCAGTACTGACAGCCTCAATCAGCCCCAGCATTTT
TRBD1	TRBV27	NA	TRBJ2-3	CASSLFAGQGRTDTQYF	TGTGCCAGCAGTTTATTCGCGGGACAGGGGCGCACAGATACGCAGTATTTT
NA	TRBV10-3	few	TRBJ2-7	CAIRESGYEQYF	TGTGCCATCCGTGAATCGGGTTACGAGCAGTACTTC
NA	TRBV5-4	NA	TRBJ1-5	CASSLGGGDQPQHF	TGTGCCAGCAGCTTGGGTGGGGGAGATCAGCCCCAGCATTTT
NA	TRBV24-1	NA	TRBJ2-7	CATPRDFTYEQYF	TGTGCCACCCCCCGGGATTTTACCTACGAGCAGTACTTC
NA	TRBV5-1	NA	TRBJ1-2	CASSELQRDGYTF	TGCGCCAGCAGCGAGCTACAGAGGGATGGCTACACCTTC
NA	TRBV2	few	TRBJ2-3	CASAGISVTDTQYF	TGTGCCTCTGCCGGAATAAGTGTTACAGATACGCAGTATTTT
TRBD2	TRBV5-1	NA	TRBJ2-2	CASSLVLAGRHTGELFF	TGCGCCAGCAGCTTGGTACTAGCGGGAAGACACACCGGGGAGCTGTTTTTT
NA	TRBV28	NA	TRBJ1-4	CASSLISRVAYEKLFF	TGTGCCAGCAGTTTAATCTCCAGGGTCGCGTACGAAAAACTGTTTTTT
NA	TRBV30	NA	TRBJ2-7	CAWSVTPYEQYF	TGTGCCTGGAGTGTCACCCCCTACGAGCAGTACTTC
TRBD1	TRBV18	NA	TRBJ1-3	CASSDRDRGRGNTIYF	TGTGCCAGCTCAGACCGGGACAGGGGACGTGGAAACACCATATATTTT
NA	TRBV30	NA	TRBJ1-1	CAWSVSRVNTEAFF	TGTGCCTGGAGTGTAAGTCGGGTGAACACTGAAGCTTTCTTT
NA	TRBV7-2	NA	TRBJ1-1	CASSLMGGENTEAFF	TGTGCCAGCAGCTTGATGGGAGGGGAGAACACTGAAGCTTTCTTT
NA	TRBV1	NA	TRBJ2-1	CTSSQDKLAGANEQFF	TGCACCAGCAGCCAAGATAAACTAGCGGGAGCCAATGAGCAGTTCTTC
NA	TRBV10-3	NA	TRBJ1-5	CAIGGTGNQPQHF	TGTGCCATAGGGGGGACGGGCAATCAGCCCCAGCATTTT
TRBD2	TRBV3-1/TRBV3-2	few	TRBJ2-3	CASSHLKRGVGTDTQYF	TGTGCCAGCAGCCACTTGAAGCGGGGAGTGGGCACAGATACGCAGTATTTT
NA	TRBV3-1/TRBV3-2	NA	TRBJ2-5	CASSQMSTVETQYF	TGTGCCAGCAGCCAAATGTCGACAGTTGAGACCCAGTACTTC
TRBD2	TRBV5-1	NA	TRBJ2-3	CASSASSGPTDTQYF	TGCGCCAGCAGCGCCTCTAGCGGGCCCACAGATACGCAGTATTTT
NA	TRBV6-4	NA	TRBJ1-1	CASSRQEDTEAFF	TGTGCCAGCAGTCGACAGGAGGACACTGAAGCTTTCTTT
TRBD1	TRBV29-1	NA	TRBJ1-3	CSVDRGGNTIYF	TGCAGCGTAGACAGGGGTGGAAACACCATATATTTT
NA	TRBV11-2	once	TRBJ2-3	CASSLERGRGRRDTQYF	TGTGCCAGCAGCTTAGAAAGAGGGCGGGGGCGAAGAGATACGCAGTATTTT
NA	TRBV2	NA	TRBJ1-5	CASSQGTNQPQHF	TGTGCCAGCAGTCAGGGCACTAATCAGCCCCAGCATTTT